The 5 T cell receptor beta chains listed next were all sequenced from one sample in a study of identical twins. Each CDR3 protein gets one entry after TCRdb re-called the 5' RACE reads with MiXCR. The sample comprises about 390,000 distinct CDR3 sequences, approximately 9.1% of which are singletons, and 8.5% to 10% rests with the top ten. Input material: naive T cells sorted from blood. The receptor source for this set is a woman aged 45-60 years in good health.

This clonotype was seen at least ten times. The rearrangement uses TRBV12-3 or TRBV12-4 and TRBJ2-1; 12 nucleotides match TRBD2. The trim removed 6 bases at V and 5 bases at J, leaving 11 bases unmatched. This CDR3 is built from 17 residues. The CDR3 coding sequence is TGTGCCAGCAGGGGTTTCGGGACTAGCGGGTTGGACAATGAGCAGTTCTTC. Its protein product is CASRGFGTSGLDNEQFF.

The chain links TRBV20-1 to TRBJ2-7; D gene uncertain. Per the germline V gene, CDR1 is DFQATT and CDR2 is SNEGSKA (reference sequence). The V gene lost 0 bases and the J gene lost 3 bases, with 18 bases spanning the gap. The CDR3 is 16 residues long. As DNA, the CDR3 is TGCAGTGCTAGAGATGTGTCCGGCACCCTAGGCTACGAGCAGTACTTC. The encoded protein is CSARDVSGTLGYEQYF.

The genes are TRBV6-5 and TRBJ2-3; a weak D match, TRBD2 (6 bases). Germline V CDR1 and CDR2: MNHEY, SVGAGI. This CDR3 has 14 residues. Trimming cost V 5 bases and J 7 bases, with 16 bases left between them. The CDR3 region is CASSPVTGAYTQYF. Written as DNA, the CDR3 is TGTGCCAGCAGTCCCGTGACGGGAGCGTATACGCAGTATTTT.

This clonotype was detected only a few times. CDR3 nucleotide sequence: TGTGCCACCAGTGATTTCAAGCTTAACAATGAGCAGTTCTTC. The encoded protein is CATSDFKLNNEQFF. The rearrangement joins TRBV24-1 to TRBJ2-1; D call uncertain. Germline loops: CDR1 KGHDR, CDR2 SFDVKD. The CDR3 is 14 amino acids. Deletions cut 1 base from V and 5 bases from J, with 8 bases between.

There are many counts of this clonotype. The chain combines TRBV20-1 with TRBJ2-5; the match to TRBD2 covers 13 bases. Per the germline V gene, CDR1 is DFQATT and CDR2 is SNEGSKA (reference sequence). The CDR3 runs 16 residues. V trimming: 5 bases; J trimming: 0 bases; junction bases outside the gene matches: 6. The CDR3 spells CSAATSGRTHQETQYF. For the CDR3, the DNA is TGCAGTGCTGCGACTAGCGGGAGGACTCACCAAGAGACCCAGTACTTC.